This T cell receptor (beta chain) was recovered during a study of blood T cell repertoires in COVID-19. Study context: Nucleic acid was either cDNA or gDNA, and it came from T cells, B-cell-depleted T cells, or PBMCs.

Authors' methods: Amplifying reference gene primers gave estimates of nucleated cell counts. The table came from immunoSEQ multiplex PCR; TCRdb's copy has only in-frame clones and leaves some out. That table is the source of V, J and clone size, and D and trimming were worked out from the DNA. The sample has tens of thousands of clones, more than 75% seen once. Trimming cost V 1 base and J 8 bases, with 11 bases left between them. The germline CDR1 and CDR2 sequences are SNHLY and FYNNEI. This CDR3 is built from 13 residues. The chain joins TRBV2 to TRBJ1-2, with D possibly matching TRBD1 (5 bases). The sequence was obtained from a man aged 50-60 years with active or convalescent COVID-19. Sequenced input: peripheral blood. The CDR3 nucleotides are TGTGCCAGCAGTGAAGGGGCAGGGCTCGGCTACACCTTC. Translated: CASSEGAGLGYTF.